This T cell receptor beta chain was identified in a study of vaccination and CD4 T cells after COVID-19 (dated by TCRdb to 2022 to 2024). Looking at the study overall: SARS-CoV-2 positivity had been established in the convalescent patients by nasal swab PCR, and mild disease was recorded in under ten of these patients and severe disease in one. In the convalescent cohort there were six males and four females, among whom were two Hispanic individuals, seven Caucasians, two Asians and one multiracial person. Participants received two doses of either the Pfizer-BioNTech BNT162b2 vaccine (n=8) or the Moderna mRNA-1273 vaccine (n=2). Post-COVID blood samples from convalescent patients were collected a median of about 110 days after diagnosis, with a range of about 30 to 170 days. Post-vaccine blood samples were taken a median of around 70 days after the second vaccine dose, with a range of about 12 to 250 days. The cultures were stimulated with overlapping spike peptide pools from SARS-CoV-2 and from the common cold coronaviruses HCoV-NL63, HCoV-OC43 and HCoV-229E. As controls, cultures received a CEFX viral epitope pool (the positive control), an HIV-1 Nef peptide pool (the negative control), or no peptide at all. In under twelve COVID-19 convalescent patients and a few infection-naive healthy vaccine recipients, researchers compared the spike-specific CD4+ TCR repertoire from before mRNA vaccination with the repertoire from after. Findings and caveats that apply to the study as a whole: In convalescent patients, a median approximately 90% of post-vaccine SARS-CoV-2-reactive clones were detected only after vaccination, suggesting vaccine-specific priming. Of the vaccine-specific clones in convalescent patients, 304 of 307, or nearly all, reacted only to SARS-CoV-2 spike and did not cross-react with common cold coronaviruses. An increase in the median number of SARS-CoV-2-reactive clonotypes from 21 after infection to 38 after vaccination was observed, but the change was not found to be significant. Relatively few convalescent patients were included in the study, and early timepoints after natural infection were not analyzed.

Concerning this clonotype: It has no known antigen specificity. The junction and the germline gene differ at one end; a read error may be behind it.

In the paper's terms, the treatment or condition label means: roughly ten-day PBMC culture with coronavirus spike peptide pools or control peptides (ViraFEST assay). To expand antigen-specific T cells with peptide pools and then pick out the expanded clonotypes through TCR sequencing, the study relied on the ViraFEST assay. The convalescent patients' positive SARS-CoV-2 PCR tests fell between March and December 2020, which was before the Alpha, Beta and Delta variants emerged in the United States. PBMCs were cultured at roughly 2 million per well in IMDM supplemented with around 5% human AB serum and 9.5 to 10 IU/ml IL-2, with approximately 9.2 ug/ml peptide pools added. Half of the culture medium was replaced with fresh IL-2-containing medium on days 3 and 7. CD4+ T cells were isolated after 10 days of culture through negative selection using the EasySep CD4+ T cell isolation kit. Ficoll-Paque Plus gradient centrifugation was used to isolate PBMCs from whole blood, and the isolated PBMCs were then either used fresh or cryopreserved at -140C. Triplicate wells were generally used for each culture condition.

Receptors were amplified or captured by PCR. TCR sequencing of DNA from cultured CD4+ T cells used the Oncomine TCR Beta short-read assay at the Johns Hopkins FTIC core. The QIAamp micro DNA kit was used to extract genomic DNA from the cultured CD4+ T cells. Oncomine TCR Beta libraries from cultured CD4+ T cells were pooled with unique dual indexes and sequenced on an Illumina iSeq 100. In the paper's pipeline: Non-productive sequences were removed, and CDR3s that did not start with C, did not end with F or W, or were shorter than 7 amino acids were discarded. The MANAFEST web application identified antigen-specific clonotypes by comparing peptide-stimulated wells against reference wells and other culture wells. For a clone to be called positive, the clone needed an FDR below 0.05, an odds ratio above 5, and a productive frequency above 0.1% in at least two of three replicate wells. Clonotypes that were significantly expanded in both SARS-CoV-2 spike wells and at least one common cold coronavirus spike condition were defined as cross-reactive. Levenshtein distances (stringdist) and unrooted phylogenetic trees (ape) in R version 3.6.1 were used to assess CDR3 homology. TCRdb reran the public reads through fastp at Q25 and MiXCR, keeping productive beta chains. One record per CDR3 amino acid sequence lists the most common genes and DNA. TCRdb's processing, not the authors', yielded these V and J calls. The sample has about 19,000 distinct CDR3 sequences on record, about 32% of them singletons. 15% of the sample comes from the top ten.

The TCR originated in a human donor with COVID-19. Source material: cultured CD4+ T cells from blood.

DNA sequence: TGTGCTAGCAGCTTTAATGGAGCGCCAGTGGATGAAAAACTGTTTTTT. The translation is CASSFNGAPVDEKLFF. The sequence is built from TRBV7-7 and TRBJ1-4; the D gene assignment is ambiguous. The CDR3 spans 16 residues, from the cysteine through the phenylalanine. The kept DNA is CDR3 alone, 48 bases in frame from the first base. The CDR1 and CDR2 encoded by the germline V gene (reference sequence) are SSHAT and FNYEAQ. Full variable domain (CDR3 extended with the reference TRBV7-7 and TRBJ1-4 proteins): GAGVSQSPRYKVTKRGQDVTLRCDPISSHATLYWYQQALGQGPEFLTYFNYEAQPDKSGLPSDRFSAERPEGSISTLTIQRTEQRDSAMYRCASSFNGAPVDEKLFFGSGTQLSVL.